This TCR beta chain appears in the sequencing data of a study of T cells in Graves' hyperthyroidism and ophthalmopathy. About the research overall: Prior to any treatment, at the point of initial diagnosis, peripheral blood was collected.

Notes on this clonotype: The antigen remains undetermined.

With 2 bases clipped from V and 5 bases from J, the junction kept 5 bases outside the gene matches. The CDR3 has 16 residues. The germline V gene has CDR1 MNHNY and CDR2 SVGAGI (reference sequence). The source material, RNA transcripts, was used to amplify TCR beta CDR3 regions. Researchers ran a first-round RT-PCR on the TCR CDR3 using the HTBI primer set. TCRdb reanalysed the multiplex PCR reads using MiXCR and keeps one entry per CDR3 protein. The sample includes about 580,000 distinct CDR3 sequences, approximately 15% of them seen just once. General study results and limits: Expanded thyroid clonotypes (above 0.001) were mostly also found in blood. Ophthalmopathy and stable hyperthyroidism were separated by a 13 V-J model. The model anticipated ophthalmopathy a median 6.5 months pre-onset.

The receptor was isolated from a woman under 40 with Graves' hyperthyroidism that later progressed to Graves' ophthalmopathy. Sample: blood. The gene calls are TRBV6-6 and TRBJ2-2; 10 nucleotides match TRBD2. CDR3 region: CASSYGSSGRTGELFF. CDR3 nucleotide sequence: TGTGCCAGCAGTTACGGTAGTAGCGGGAGGACCGGGGAGCTGTTTTTT.